The 31 T cell receptor beta chains given below trace back to one sample, sequenced in a study of T cell repertoires in cytomegalovirus infection. TCRdb reprocessed the reads with MiXCR, giving one entry per CDR3 protein. This table has about 24,000 distinct CDR3 sequences, 20% to 25% appearing once. For these TCRs, the target antigens are not known. Sequenced material: CD8+ T cells from cultured PBMCs, taken from culture after CMV antigen stimulation. The receptors stem from a human donor in good health (CMV status not recorded). Some clones in this sample may be carry-over from other donors' samples.

The chain employs TRBV6-8 and TRBJ1-2; D is unclear. V lost 5 bases and J 4 bases, leaving 20 bases between the germline ends. The germline gives CDR1 MNHGY, CDR2 SAAAGT. This CDR3 is built from 16 residues. CDR3: CASSTSPGQVIYGYTF. The CDR3 DNA follows: TGTGCCAGCAGTACCTCCCCCGGCCAGGTTATCTATGGCTACACCTTC.

J is TRBJ1-4 and V is TRBV6-5; D is undetermined. CDR1 is MNHEY and CDR2 is SVGAGI in the germline V gene. This CDR3 is built from 13 residues. The V end lost 2 bases, the J end lost 4 bases, and 5 bases lay between the germline ends. The CDR3 DNA reads TGTGCCAGCAGTTACGGGAGTAATGAAAAACTGTTTTTT. Protein: CASSYGSNEKLFF.

The V call is TRBV25-1, the J call TRBJ1-6, with 11 bases aligning to TRBD1. In germline, CDR1 is MGHDK, CDR2 SYGVNS. V lost 6 bases to trimming and J lost 9 bases; unmatched junction nucleotides: 7. The CDR3 has 15 residues. Here the CDR3 DNA reads TGTGCCAGCAGGGGCGGGACAGGGGGAATTTCACCCCTCCACTTT. It specifies CASRGGTGGISPLHF.

V is TRBV6-2 or TRBV6-3 and J is TRBJ1-5; TRBD1 agrees at 7 bases. Germline lookup yields CDR1 MNHEY and CDR2 SVGEGT. Trimming at V came to 2 bases and at J to 4 bases, leaving 11 bases not matched to a gene. The CDR3 spans 17 residues. The CDR3 DNA is TGTGCCAGCAGTTACAATACAGGGGCCCAAGCAAATCAGCCCCAGCATTTT. Its translation: CASSYNTGAQANQPQHF.

The rearrangement links TRBV7-9 to TRBJ1-2; D perhaps matches TRBD1 (6 bases). The germline V and J ends were trimmed by 6 bases and 4 bases, with 12 bases remaining between them. CDR1 is SEHNR and CDR2 is FQNEAQ in the germline V gene (reference sequence). The length of the CDR3 is 13 residues. CDR3 in amino acids: CASSLGHLYGYTF. CDR3 nucleotide sequence: TGTGCCAGCAGTCTGGGACACCTCTATGGCTACACCTTC. The whole variable domain, filled in from reference TRBV7-9 and TRBJ1-2, reads DTGVSQNPRHKITKRGQNVTFRCDPISEHNRLYWYRQTLGQGPEFLTYFQNEAQLEKSRLLSDRFSAERPKGSFSTLEIQRTEQGDSAMYLCASSLGHLYGYTFGSGTRLTVV.

This chain's CDR3 is CASSPGQLANYGYTF. The CDR3, as DNA: TGTGCCAGCAGCCCGGGACAGCTAGCTAACTATGGCTACACCTTC. V and J are TRBV6-8 and TRBJ1-2; 7 nucleotides align to TRBD1. Germline values: CDR1 MNHGY, CDR2 SAAAGT. The CDR3 loop spans 15 amino acids. Trimming took 6 bases from V and 0 from J; bases not matched to a gene: 7.

This clonotype was counted a few times. The CDR3 nucleotides are TGTGCCAGCAGCTTGAGGGGCAATGGCTACACCTTC. This encodes CASSLRGNGYTF. The chain links TRBV5-4 to TRBJ1-2, with a weak D call TRBD1 (5 bases). The CDR3 length is 12 residues. V shed 1 base and J shed 6 bases, with 7 bases lying between them. Germline CDR1 SGHNT, CDR2 YYREEE (reference sequence).

This clonotype has just a few counts. The CDR3 DNA follows: TGTGCCAGCAGCCAAGATGGACCAGGGTCTGGAAACACCATATATTTT. Translated, it gives CASSQDGPGSGNTIYF. J is TRBJ1-3 and V is TRBV4-2, with D possibly matching TRBD1 (5 bases). The CDR3 length is 16 residues. Germline V gives CDR1 LGHNA, CDR2 YNFKEQ. V shed 0 bases and J shed 1 base, with 10 bases lying between them.

The chain is built from TRBV19 and TRBJ1-1; TRBD1 aligns across 8 bases. Trimming at V came to 3 bases and at J to 5 bases, leaving 11 bases not matched to a gene. The CDR3 runs 16 residues. Germline lookup yields CDR1 LNHDA and CDR2 SQIVND (reference sequence). CDR3 bases: TGTGCCAGTAGTATGGGAATCCGACAGGGGACTACTGAAGCTTTCTTT. Translating it yields CASSMGIRQGTTEAFF.

The table lists this clonotype with many counts. The chain joins TRBV7-2 to TRBJ2-7; weak D call: TRBD2 (6 bases). CDR3 length: 15 amino acids. In germline, CDR1 is SGHTA, CDR2 FQGNSA. V was pared by 5 bases and J by 2 bases, with 16 bases between. Here the CDR3 DNA reads TGTGCCAGCAGCACGCGGGGTGAGAGGGCCTACGAGCAGTACTTC. Protein: CASSTRGERAYEQYF.

With regard to this clonotype: A read error may explain this, as a much larger clone is one base away. This rearrangement joins TRBV6-6 to TRBJ1-2; D might be TRBD1 (5 bases). V was clipped by 0 bases and J by 10 bases, with 18 bases between them. Germline CDR1 is MNHNY and CDR2 is SVGAGI (reference sequence). There are 15 residues in the CDR3. CDR3 in amino acids: CASSYSTPGEGAYTF. In DNA form, the CDR3 reads TGTGCCAGCAGTTACTCGACCCCCGGGGAAGGGGCCTACACCTTC.

This rearrangement joins TRBV28 to TRBJ1-5, with 7 bases aligning to TRBD1. The germline V gene has CDR1 MDHEN and CDR2 SYDVKM. The trim removed 6 bases at V and 7 bases at J, leaving 12 bases unmatched. CDR3 size: 15 residues. The CDR3 sequence is CASRTTTGSGQPQHF. As DNA, the CDR3 is TGTGCCAGCAGGACGACGACAGGGTCGGGACAGCCCCAGCATTTT. The full variable domain, completed using reference TRBV28 and TRBJ1-5, is DVKVTQSSRYLVKRTGEKVFLECVQDMDHENMFWYRQDPGLGLRLIYFSYDVKMKEKGDIPEGYSVSREKKERFSLILESASTNQTSMYLCASRTTTGSGQPQHFGDGTRLSIL.

This clonotype turned up a few times. This sequence joins TRBV19 and TRBJ2-1; 11 nucleotides align to TRBD1. CDR1 and CDR2 (germline): LNHDA, SQIVND (reference sequence). J gave up 3 bases and V 3 bases, and 7 bases lay outside the gene matches. CDR3 length: 17 amino acids. The CDR3 DNA reads TGTGCCAGTAGTATTTGGTTTGGGACAGGGGGCTACAATGAGCAGTTCTTC. Translated: CASSIWFGTGGYNEQFF.

This clonotype appeared many times. The CDR3 protein is CASSLYLGTSLGDEQFF. The DNA of the CDR3 is TGTGCCAGCAGCTTATACCTAGGGACCTCCCTGGGGGATGAGCAGTTCTTC. The chain has TRBV7-8 and TRBJ2-1; D tentatively reads TRBD1 or TRBD2 (5 bases each). The V and J ends lost 2 bases and 8 bases respectively, with 22 bases between them. CDR3 length equals 17 residues. Germline values: CDR1 SGHVS, CDR2 FQNEAQ.

This clonotype has just a few counts. The chain recombines TRBV19 with TRBJ1-5, with 7 nucleotides matching TRBD1. With 7 bases clipped from V and 6 bases from J, the junction kept 21 bases outside the gene matches. The CDR3 is made up of 18 amino acids. The germline CDR1 and CDR2 sequences are LNHDA and SQIVND (reference sequence). This CDR3 reads CASTPGFQGEGVSQPQHF. In nucleotides, the CDR3 is TGTGCCAGTACCCCTGGATTCCAGGGGGAGGGGGTCAGTCAGCCCCAGCATTTT. Drawing the rest from reference TRBV19 and TRBJ1-5, the complete variable domain is DGGITQSPKYLFRKEGQNVTLSCEQNLNHDAMYWYRQDPGQGLRLIYYSQIVNDFQKGDIAEGYSVSREKKESFPLTVTSAQKNPTAFYLCASTPGFQGEGVSQPQHFGDGTRLSIL.

This clonotype was seen only a few times. The chain employs TRBV6-1 and TRBJ2-2, with 7 bases that match TRBD2. V lost 2 bases to trimming and J lost 5 bases; unmatched junction nucleotides: 5. Germline V gene data show CDR1 as MNHNS and CDR2 as SASEGT. This CDR3 has 15 amino acids. The CDR3 sequence is CASSERGEWTGELFF. Written as DNA, the CDR3 is TGTGCCAGCAGTGAACGGGGGGAATGGACCGGGGAGCTGTTTTTT.

This clonotype was detected ten times or more. The chain has TRBV7-9 and TRBJ2-2; 10 bases line up with TRBD1. The CDR3 has 15 residues. Losses at the gene ends were 5 bases for V and 5 bases for J; bases not matched to a gene: 5. Per the germline V gene, CDR1 is SEHNR and CDR2 is FQNEAQ (reference sequence). CDR3: CASSARDRGTGELFF. DNA of the CDR3: TGTGCCAGCAGCGCGCGGGACAGGGGTACCGGGGAGCTGTTTTTT.

The CDR3 loop reads CASSPSTGPTYEQYF. CDR3 nucleotides: TGTGCCAGCAGTCCCTCGACAGGGCCGACCTACGAGCAGTACTTC. V is TRBV28 and J is TRBJ2-7; TRBD1 agrees at 7 bases. Germline loops: CDR1 MDHEN, CDR2 SYDVKM. The CDR3 runs 15 residues. Losses at the gene ends were 5 bases for V and 2 bases for J; bases not matched to a gene: 9.

This clonotype has a handful of counts. The chain links TRBV11-2 to TRBJ2-7; 10 bases are shared with TRBD1. This CDR3 comprises 14 residues. Germline V gene lookup returns CDR1 SGHAT and CDR2 FQNNGV. J was trimmed by 6 bases and V by 5 bases; bases with no gene match: 7. The CDR3 DNA is TGTGCCAGCAGCGGGGGGGACAGGGGCCTCGAGCAGTACTTC. This encodes CASSGGDRGLEQYF.

This rearrangement joins TRBV9 to TRBJ2-3, with TRBD2 identical over 8 bases. The CDR3 length is 16 residues. The V and J ends lost 3 bases and 2 bases, in that order; junction bases with no gene match: 8. The germline CDR1 and CDR2 sequences are SGDLS and YYNGEE. This CDR3 is CASSEVSSGFTDTQYF. The CDR3 DNA follows: TGTGCCAGCAGCGAGGTATCTAGCGGGTTCACAGATACGCAGTATTTT.

J is TRBJ1-2 and V is TRBV10-3; 10 bases are a match to TRBD1. This CDR3 has 16 amino acids. V gave up 4 bases and J gave up 4 bases; unmatched junction bases: 9. From germline, CDR1 is ENHRY and CDR2 SYGVKD. CDR3 residues: CAISGLDRGPGYGYTF. The CDR3 bases are TGTGCCATCAGTGGGTTAGACAGGGGGCCAGGCTATGGCTACACCTTC.

This clonotype was seen many times. The chain uses TRBV4-2 and TRBJ1-1; 11 bases match TRBD1. Trimming took 4 bases from V and 1 from J; bases not matched to a gene: 8. The V gene's germline CDR1 is LGHNA and CDR2 YNFKEQ. This CDR3 region has 17 residues. CDR3 amino acids: CASSPRGQGGPNTEAFF. In DNA form, the CDR3 reads TGTGCCAGCAGCCCAAGGGGACAGGGGGGACCGAACACTGAAGCTTTCTTT.

This clonotype has a handful of counts. The chain has TRBV4-1 and TRBJ1-5; D unresolved. The germline V and J ends were trimmed by 4 bases and 2 bases, with 3 bases remaining between them. From germline, CDR1 is MGHRA and CDR2 YSYEKL. The CDR3 spans 12 residues. The CDR3 region has the DNA TGCGCCAGCAGCCTGGGCAATCAGCCCCAGCATTTT. Protein product: CASSLGNQPQHF.

This chain links TRBV9 with TRBJ2-1; 7 bases are shared with TRBD1. V lost 0 bases to trimming and J lost 5 bases; unmatched junction nucleotides: 2. The CDR3 is made up of 14 amino acids. Per germline, CDR1 SGDLS and CDR2 YYNGEE. In DNA, the CDR3 is TGTGCCAGCAGCGTAGGGGACAGTAACAATGAGCAGTTCTTC. It encodes CASSVGDSNNEQFF.

This clonotype showed up just a few times. The rearrangement joins TRBV20-1 to TRBJ1-1; D is possibly TRBD1 (5 bases). The V gene lost 1 base and the J gene lost 4 bases, with 13 bases spanning the gap. The germline V gene has CDR1 DFQATT and CDR2 SNEGSKA (reference sequence). The CDR3 covers 14 residues. The CDR3 bases are TGCAGTGCTAGAGGGCCTCCGACAGTCACTGAAGCTTTCTTT. It translates to CSARGPPTVTEAFF.

This clonotype appeared a single time. The chain is built from TRBV6-2 or TRBV6-3 and TRBJ1-2; no firm D call. Germline V gene data show CDR1 as MNHEY and CDR2 as SVGEGT. The CDR3 spans 14 residues. With 4 bases removed from V and 3 bases from J, the gap between germline ends came to 12 bases. The CDR3 protein is CASSWGDLDYGYTF. As DNA, the CDR3 is TGTGCCAGCAGTTGGGGAGATTTGGACTATGGCTACACCTTC.

In this sample, this clonotype turned up many times. This rearrangement joins TRBV25-1 to TRBJ1-2; D possibly corresponds to TRBD1 (5 bases). There are 14 residues in the CDR3. V was trimmed by 4 bases and J by 7 bases, leaving 16 bases between them. The germline CDR1 and CDR2 sequences are MGHDK and SYGVNS. The CDR3 DNA reads TGTGCCAGCAGTGGGGGGTTTCCTGGGGGTGGCTACACCTTC. It specifies CASSGGFPGGGYTF.

This clonotype was recorded at least ten times. J is TRBJ1-6 and V is TRBV7-8; 8 nucleotides match TRBD1. The CDR3 loop spans 14 amino acids. CDR1 and CDR2 (germline): SGHVS, FQNEAQ. V lost 8 bases to trimming and J lost 9 bases; unmatched junction nucleotides: 9. The CDR3, as DNA: TGTGCCAGCGGCACAGGGGGTTGGGGTTCACCCCTCCACTTT. It is translated as CASGTGGWGSPLHF.

Only a few counts were recorded for this clonotype. CDR3 sequence: CASSPGVWQPQHF. In DNA form, the CDR3 reads TGTGCCAGCAGTCCCGGGGTTTGGCAGCCCCAGCATTTT. The rearrangement uses TRBV6-5 and TRBJ1-5; unclear D gene. This CDR3 is built from 13 residues. Deletions cut 5 bases from V and 7 bases from J, with 12 bases between. CDR1 MNHEY and CDR2 SVGAGI come from the germline V gene.

This clonotype has at least ten counts. The V gene is TRBV7-2, the J gene TRBJ2-3; possibly TRBD2 for D (6 bases). Germline CDR1 SGHTA, CDR2 FQGNSA. V lost 3 bases to trimming and J lost 4 bases, with 11 bases between them. This CDR3 spans 14 amino acids. CDR3 bases: TGTGCCAGCAGCTTGGGCGGGGCGGCAGATACGCAGTATTTT. Translation gives CASSLGGAADTQYF.

This clonotype showed up just once. The chain is built from TRBV2 and TRBJ1-6; 7 nucleotides align to TRBD1. This CDR3 region has 14 residues. CDR1 is SNHLY and CDR2 is FYNNEI in the germline V gene. The V gene end was trimmed by 6 bases and the J gene end by 4 bases; junction bases not matched to a gene: 3. The CDR3: CASRGGQYNSPLHF. In DNA, the CDR3 is TGTGCCAGCAGGGGGGGACAGTATAATTCACCCCTCCACTTT.